One sample yielded the 3 T cell receptor beta chains listed below, sequenced in a study of T cell changes during pregnancy in multiple sclerosis. Clones were read by immunoSEQ multiplex PCR, and TCRdb kept only the in-frame ones, dropping some. The data hold approximately 70,000 clones, with just over 90% observed a single time. Source: CD4+ T cells from peripheral blood mononuclear cells, taken before pregnancy. These receptors all stem from a female donor with multiple sclerosis, enrolled in a pregnancy study.

This clone was seen a single time. The J gene is TRBJ1-6, the V gene TRBV30; 11 nucleotides agree with TRBD1. With 7 bases clipped from V and 6 bases from J, the junction kept 5 bases outside the gene matches. The CDR3 covers 14 residues. CDR1 and CDR2 (germline): GTSNPN, SVGIG (reference sequence). Here the CDR3 DNA reads TGTGCCTCCCGGGACAGGGGGTTTAATTCACCCCTCCACTTT. It yields the protein CASRDRGFNSPLHF.

The chain is built from TRBV9 and TRBJ2-3; possible D gene TRBD2, 5 bases. This CDR3 is built from 16 residues. V lost 0 bases to trimming and J lost 1 base, with 12 bases between them. The V gene's germline CDR1 is SGDLS and CDR2 YYNGEE. The CDR3 DNA reads TGTGCCAGCAGCGTAGGGCTAGCAGACCGCACAGATACGCAGTATTTT. Amino acid sequence: CASSVGLADRTDTQYF.

The CDR3 here is CASSIPRMNTEAFF. CDR3 bases: TGTGCCAGTAGTATACCGCGGATGAACACTGAAGCTTTCTTT. J is TRBJ1-1 and V is TRBV19; no firm D call. Trimming took off 2 bases at V and 0 bases at J, with 7 bases between the two ends. Germline-derived CDR1 and CDR2 are LNHDA and SQIVND (reference sequence). The CDR3 extends over 14 amino acids.